Below, 22 T cell receptor beta chains from the same sample are listed, as sequenced in a study of cytomegalovirus exposure and HLA in healthy donors. Amplification used 60 Vbeta primers and 13 Jbeta primers. Data came from immunoSEQ multiplex PCR; TCRdb stores just in-frame clones and leaves some out. The data hold 100,000 to 150,000 clones, with just under 80% observed a single time. The material sequenced was PBMCs. These receptors all stem from a woman aged 35 to 49 in good health and CMV-seronegative.

The J gene is TRBJ1-5, the V gene TRBV10-3; possibly TRBD1 for D (6 bases). Germline values: CDR1 ENHRY, CDR2 SYGVKD. The CDR3 consists of 14 residues. V lost 2 bases and J 4 bases, leaving 9 bases between the germline ends. CDR3 nucleotide sequence: TGTGCCATCAGTGAGACGAGGGGGAATCAGCCCCAGCATTTT. This encodes CAISETRGNQPQHF.

The rearrangement links TRBV6-1 to TRBJ1-2; 9 nucleotides line up with TRBD1. Germline loops: CDR1 MNHNS, CDR2 SASEGT. Germline trimming cut 5 bases from V and 3 bases from J; bases unmatched to any gene: 1. This CDR3 region has 13 residues. CDR3 loop: CASSWDRDYGYTF. The CDR3 region has the DNA TGTGCCAGCAGTTGGGACAGGGACTATGGCTACACCTTC.

DNA of the CDR3: TGTGCCAGCAGCCGCACTAGCAGCACTGAAAACGAGCAGTACTTC. Translating gives CASSRTSSTENEQYF. V gene TRBV2 combines with J gene TRBJ2-7, with a weak D call TRBD2 (6 bases). CDR1 is SNHLY, CDR2 FYNNEI, per germline. This CDR3 is built from 15 residues. V dropped 6 bases and J dropped 5 bases, with 20 bases sitting between them.

The J gene is TRBJ2-1, the V gene TRBV6-1; TRBD2 agrees at 11 bases. The germline V gene has CDR1 MNHNS and CDR2 SASEGT. The CDR3 is made up of 15 amino acids. The V segment lost 6 bases and the J segment 1 base; nucleotides outside the gene matches: 2. The CDR3 region has the DNA TGTGCCAGCAGAAGGACTAGCGGGTCCTACAATGAGCAGTTCTTC. Protein product: CASRRTSGSYNEQFF.

The chain joins TRBV5-1 to TRBJ1-4, with TRBD1 matching over 7 bases. This CDR3 spans 14 amino acids. The V segment lost 1 base and the J segment 12 bases; nucleotides outside the gene matches: 9. Per germline, CDR1 SGHRS and CDR2 YFSETQ. CDR3 protein: CASSLIETGSQLFF. In nucleotides, the CDR3 is TGCGCCAGCAGCTTGATCGAGACAGGGTCGCAACTGTTTTTT.

This clone was recorded a few times. V usage is TRBV19 and J usage is TRBJ1-5, with D hard to call. V was cut by 5 bases and J by 0 bases, with 11 bases left in between. The length of the CDR3 is 15 residues. Germline lookup yields CDR1 LNHDA and CDR2 SQIVND (reference sequence). The CDR3 reads CASSLQVGSNQPQHF. CDR3 nucleotide sequence: TGTGCCAGTAGTCTTCAGGTGGGTAGCAATCAGCCCCAGCATTTT.

V and J are TRBV13 and TRBJ2-1; D possibly corresponds to TRBD1 (6 bases). Between the trimmed V and J ends, which lost 2 bases and 7 bases, there was a span of 15 bases. Germline CDR1 PRHDT, CDR2 FYEKMQ (reference sequence). The CDR3 consists of 15 residues. The chain's CDR3 is CASSLSVKRGNEQFF. The CDR3 DNA reads TGTGCCAGCAGCTTAAGCGTAAAAAGGGGGAATGAGCAGTTCTTC.

The gene calls are TRBV4-2 and TRBJ2-7; 7 nucleotides match TRBD2. CDR1 and CDR2 from the germline V gene are LGHNA and YNFKEQ. The trim removed 1 base at V and 3 bases at J, leaving 6 bases unmatched. The CDR3 extends over 15 amino acids. The CDR3 coding sequence is TGTGCCAGCAGCCAAGTCTGGCGCGGGAGCTACGAGCAGTACTTC. It yields the protein CASSQVWRGSYEQYF.

The chain joins TRBV6-5 to TRBJ1-4, with TRBD1 as a possible D gene (6 bases). V was shortened by 6 bases and J by 6 bases, with 14 bases between the two germline ends. There are 14 residues in the CDR3. CDR1 is MNHEY and CDR2 is SVGAGI in the germline V gene. CDR3 bases: TGTGCCAGCAGCTTGGGGGCAAGTTATGAAAAACTGTTTTTT. Translation: CASSLGASYEKLFF.

V usage is TRBV9 and J usage is TRBJ2-7, with D possibly matching TRBD2 (6 bases). V lost 0 bases and J 4 bases, leaving 17 bases between the germline ends. There are 16 residues in the CDR3. Germline values: CDR1 SGDLS, CDR2 YYNGEE. The CDR3 nucleotides are TGTGCCAGCAGCGTAGGAACTAGCTCTATCCTTTACGAGCAGTACTTC. The encoded protein is CASSVGTSSILYEQYF.

This sequence joins TRBV19 and TRBJ2-1, with D tentatively TRBD1 (5 bases). Germline V CDR1 and CDR2: LNHDA, SQIVND (reference sequence). This CDR3 contains 16 residues. Trimming took 3 bases from V and 0 from J, leaving 12 bases between them. The CDR3 loop is CASSIPNQGSYNEQFF. The CDR3 nucleotides read TGTGCCAGTAGTATCCCCAATCAGGGCTCCTACAATGAGCAGTTCTTC.

In its sample, this clone was seen once. A read error may account for a junction end that differs from germline. The CDR3 DNA sequence: TGTGCCAGCAGCGGACTGACAGAGGGGGGGAAAAACAGTCAGTACTTC. Its protein product is CASSGLTEGGKNSQYF. The genes are TRBV9 and TRBJ2-4; TRBD2 might be the D (7 bases). CDR3 length: 16 amino acids. Germline assignment: CDR1 SGDLS and CDR2 YYNGEE.

This chain links TRBV6-5 with TRBJ1-1; D remains ambiguous. There are 15 residues in the CDR3. Germline values: CDR1 MNHEY, CDR2 SVGAGI. Trimming pared 7 bases from V and 3 bases from J, leaving 18 bases between. The CDR3: CASTPTPSSDTEAFF. The CDR3 bases are TGTGCCAGCACCCCGACACCCTCCTCAGACACTGAAGCTTTCTTT.

The chain combines TRBV7-6 with TRBJ2-7; no clear D. The CDR3 sequence is 15 residues long. Germline CDR1 SGHVS, CDR2 FNYEAQ. The V end was cut by 5 bases, the J end by 2 bases, with 16 bases between. Here the CDR3 DNA reads TGTGCCAGCAGCCCCCAATCAGACTCAGCCTACGAGCAGTACTTC. Protein: CASSPQSDSAYEQYF.

The V call is TRBV9, the J call TRBJ2-2; D is perhaps TRBD1 (5 bases). The germline V gene has CDR1 SGDLS and CDR2 YYNGEE. Trimming took off 3 bases at V and 0 bases at J, with 21 bases between the two ends. The CDR3 runs 19 residues. The CDR3 here is CASSAPRAGISSNTGELFF. CDR3 in DNA: TGTGCCAGCAGCGCCCCCCGGGCAGGGATTTCTTCGAACACCGGGGAGCTGTTTTTT.

V is TRBV2 and J is TRBJ2-1; 7 bases are a match to TRBD1. Germline CDR1 and CDR2: SNHLY and FYNNEI. V was clipped by 7 bases and J by 4 bases; unmatched bases: 10. The CDR3 runs to 15 residues. CDR3: CASMPRQGAYNEQFF. In DNA form, the CDR3 reads TGTGCCAGCATGCCCCGACAGGGAGCTTACAATGAGCAGTTCTTC.

This rearrangement joins TRBV21-1 to TRBJ1-2; TRBD1, the table's D call, lacks a check against the DNA. TRBV21-1 is a pseudogene. This CDR3 comprises 15 residues. This CDR3 is CASSRDRAKSSGYTF. CDR3 DNA: TGTGCCAGCAGCAGGGACAGGGCCAAATCAAGTGGCTACACCTTC.

J is TRBJ1-3 and V is TRBV11-2, with D perhaps TRBD1 (6 bases). The germline V gene encodes CDR1 SGHAT and CDR2 FQNNGV. This CDR3 region has 13 residues. DNA for the CDR3: TGTGCGGGGACATCGAGCTCTGGAAACACCATATATTTT. Its protein product is CAGTSSSGNTIYF.

The V gene is TRBV5-1, the J gene TRBJ1-6; 8 bases align to TRBD1. Losses at the gene ends were 0 bases for V and 6 bases for J; bases not matched to a gene: 2. Germline CDR1 reads SGHRS; CDR2 reads YFSETQ. The CDR3 is 15 amino acids. The CDR3 DNA sequence: TGCGCCAGCAGCTTGGGAACAGGGGGTAATTCACCCCTCCACTTT. It translates to CASSLGTGGNSPLHF.

V usage is TRBV19 and J usage is TRBJ1-3, with a tentative D call TRBD1 (5 bases). From germline, CDR1 is LNHDA and CDR2 SQIVND (reference sequence). The CDR3 totals 14 residues. Deletions cut 3 bases from V and 2 bases from J, with 8 bases between. The CDR3 nucleotides are TGTGCCAGTAGTATCTGGGGCCCTGGAAACACCATATATTTT. Encoded protein: CASSIWGPGNTIYF.

This sequence joins TRBV18 and TRBJ1-4, with D perhaps matching TRBD1 (6 bases). Germline V gives CDR1 KGHSH, CDR2 LQKENI. The CDR3 has 14 residues. V was shortened by 3 bases and J by 5 bases, with 10 bases between the two germline ends. CDR3 DNA: TGTGCCAGCTCACCGGACAGTGTAAATGAAAAACTGTTTTTT. This sequence encodes CASSPDSVNEKLFF. The full variable domain, its missing parts supplied by reference TRBV18 and TRBJ1-4, is NAGVMQNPRHLVRRRGQEARLRCSPMKGHSHVYWYRQLPEEGLKFMVYLQKENIIDESGMPKERFSAEFPKEGPSILRIQQVVRGDSAAYFCASSPDSVNEKLFFGSGTQLSVL.

This sequence joins TRBV7-2 and TRBJ2-1; the D gene is possibly TRBD2 (5 bases). Deletions cut 1 base from V and 3 bases from J, with 10 bases between. Germline V lookup: CDR1 SGHTA, CDR2 FQGNSA. CDR3 length: 15 amino acids. CDR3 sequence (DNA): TGTGCCAGCAGCTTAGAACTAGACGGCTACAATGAGCAGTTCTTC. Amino acids: CASSLELDGYNEQFF.